Presented here are 23 T cell receptor beta chains from one specimen sequenced in a study of PD-1 blockade in classical Hodgkin lymphoma. Sequencing was performed with immunoSEQ multiplex PCR; in TCRdb, only in-frame clones are kept and a portion is missing. The repertoire holds 80,000 to 100,000 clones, with 85% to 95% as singletons. Time point specified: cycle 4 day 1 (C4D1), after less than seven weeks of nivolumab. In every patient, relapse followed autologous stem cell transplantation, while exposure to brentuximab vedotin differed. The material was peripheral blood mononuclear cells (PBMCs), obtained before the fourth cycle of nivolumab. Source of these receptors: a human donor with classical Hodgkin lymphoma.

The genes are TRBV30 and TRBJ1-1; TRBD1 agrees at 7 bases. After removal of 5 bases from V and 7 bases from J, the junction contained 4 bases not matched to a gene. The CDR3 has 11 residues. The germline V gene has CDR1 GTSNPN and CDR2 SVGIG (reference sequence). CDR3: CAWGAGGEAFF. In nucleotides, the CDR3 is TGTGCCTGGGGGGCAGGGGGTGAAGCTTTCTTT.

This chain links TRBV6-1 with TRBJ1-3, with D unresolved. The V gene lost 1 base and the J gene lost 0 bases, with 7 bases spanning the gap. The CDR3 runs 15 residues. Germline values: CDR1 MNHNS, CDR2 SASEGT. CDR3 DNA: TGTGCCAGCAGTGAAGTGGTCCGCTCTGGAAACACCATATATTTT. Its protein product is CASSEVVRSGNTIYF.

The chain recombines TRBV14 with TRBJ1-3, with D unclear. Trimming removed 0 bases from V and 4 bases from J, with 13 bases in between. The CDR3 contains 16 residues. Germline loops: CDR1 SGHDN, CDR2 FVKESK. The CDR3 nucleotides read TGTGCCAGCAGCCAAGACGTGGCAGATCTAGGAAACACCATATATTTT. As protein: CASSQDVADLGNTIYF.

In this sample, this clone turned up once. The chain carries TRBV10-2 and TRBJ2-3; D gene ambiguous. Germline loops: CDR1 WSHSY, CDR2 SAAADI. The CDR3 is made up of 15 amino acids. Trimming shortened V by 8 bases and J by 4 bases, and 19 bases separated the two germline ends. The CDR3 DNA follows: TGCGCCAGCCAAATCCTAGGGTATGGACCAGATACGCAGTATTTT. Translating gives CASQILGYGPDTQYF.

The gene calls are TRBV11-2 and TRBJ1-1; TRBD1 matches 8 bases. The CDR3 loop spans 14 amino acids. The V gene's germline CDR1 is SGHAT and CDR2 FQNNGV. The V gene end was trimmed by 5 bases and the J gene end by 5 bases; junction bases not matched to a gene: 7. The CDR3 DNA reads as TGTGCCAGCAGCGTAACAGGGGGTAGTACTGAAGCTTTCTTT. Translated, it gives CASSVTGGSTEAFF.

The chain recombines TRBV27 with TRBJ1-1, with TRBD1 matching 8 bases. J gave up 5 bases and V 6 bases, and 8 bases lay outside the gene matches. The CDR3 is made up of 14 amino acids. Germline CDR1 MNHEY, CDR2 SMNVEV (reference sequence). CDR3 in amino acids: CASSRTGIITEAFF. CDR3 nucleotides: TGTGCCAGCAGCCGGACAGGGATAATTACTGAAGCTTTCTTT.

The CDR3: CATTGFSYEQYF. The CDR3 nucleotides are TGTGCCACCACAGGGTTTTCCTACGAGCAGTACTTC. The chain carries TRBV10-3 and TRBJ2-7; D may be TRBD1 (6 bases). Germline V gene data show CDR1 as ENHRY and CDR2 as SYGVKD. V was cut by 10 bases and J by 1 base, with 11 bases left in between. CDR3 length equals 12 residues.

This sequence joins TRBV4-2 and TRBJ1-5; D call uncertain. CDR3 length: 18 amino acids. CDR1 and CDR2 (germline): LGHNA, YNFKEQ. V was clipped by 5 bases and J by 1 base, with 21 bases between them. Here the CDR3 reads CASSKNPGGPLSNQPQHF. The DNA for the CDR3 is TGTGCCAGCAGCAAAAATCCTGGAGGGCCATTAAGCAATCAGCCCCAGCATTTT.

The count of this clone is one. The chain recombines TRBV19 with TRBJ1-4; TRBD1 matches at 8 bases. The J segment lost 1 base and the V segment lost 4 bases, leaving 8 bases of the junction unmatched. The germline CDR1 and CDR2 sequences are LNHDA and SQIVND (reference sequence). The CDR3 is 17 residues long. CDR3 amino acids: CASSTPGQGITNEKLFF. The CDR3 coding sequence is TGTGCCAGTAGTACGCCAGGACAGGGAATAACTAATGAAAAACTGTTTTTT.

The rearrangement joins TRBV7-8 to TRBJ2-7; the D is unclear. CDR1 and CDR2 (germline): SGHVS, FQNEAQ. CDR3 length equals 15 residues. Trimming shortened V by 6 bases and J by 12 bases, and 27 bases separated the two germline ends. The DNA for the CDR3 is TGTGCCAGCAGTGCTCAATCTCTTTTTAGCTCAACGCGGTACTTC. Protein product: CASSAQSLFSSTRYF.

V gene TRBV11-1 combines with J gene TRBJ1-2; D is possibly TRBD1 (5 bases). The germline CDR1 and CDR2 sequences are SGHAT and FQDESV (reference sequence). This CDR3 comprises 14 residues. Trimming took 4 bases from V and 8 from J, leaving 17 bases between them. The CDR3 sequence: CASSSRPREDGYTF. As DNA, the CDR3 is TGTGCCAGCAGCTCTAGACCCAGGGAGGACGGCTACACCTTC.

This chain links TRBV4-1 with TRBJ2-7; TRBD1 might be the D (6 bases). V lost 3 bases to trimming and J lost 5 bases, with 20 bases between them. The length of the CDR3 is 16 residues. The germline V gene encodes CDR1 MGHRA and CDR2 YSYEKL. CDR3 nucleotides: TGCGCCAGCAGCCAGGTCATCTCGGACAGCAGCCACGAGCAGTACTTC. Protein product: CASSQVISDSSHEQYF.

The chain joins TRBV28 to TRBJ2-1; D ambiguous. Germline V gene lookup returns CDR1 MDHEN and CDR2 SYDVKM. V was trimmed by 8 bases and J by 8 bases, leaving 13 bases between them. The CDR3 consists of 12 residues. The CDR3 DNA is TGTGCCAGCGGGCTCAAGGTTGATGAGCAGTTCTTC. It codes for CASGLKVDEQFF.

The CDR3 sequence: CASSQDRRGYGYTF. In DNA, the CDR3 is TGTGCCAGCAGCCAAGATCGACGAGGCTATGGCTACACCTTC. The chain has TRBV14 and TRBJ1-2, with D hard to call. Germline CDR1 reads SGHDN; CDR2 reads FVKESK. Trimming took off 0 bases at V and 4 bases at J, with 9 bases between the two ends. The CDR3 has 14 residues.

The chain carries TRBV6-1 and TRBJ2-7; 7 bases line up with TRBD1. The CDR3 length is 17 residues. The J segment lost 4 bases and the V segment lost 3 bases, leaving 15 bases of the junction unmatched. Germline assignment: CDR1 MNHNS and CDR2 SASEGT. The CDR3 coding sequence is TGTGCCAGCAGTGACCTGGCCGGGACAGTAGAGGGATACGAGCAGTACTTC. Its protein product is CASSDLAGTVEGYEQYF.

The rearrangement uses TRBV29-1 and TRBJ2-7, with 8 bases lining up with TRBD1. The germline CDR1 and CDR2 sequences are SQVTM and ANQGSEA. The trim removed 0 bases at V and 5 bases at J, leaving 3 bases unmatched. The CDR3 consists of 13 residues. CDR3 region: CSVEEPGGHEQYF. The CDR3 DNA follows: TGCAGCGTTGAAGAACCAGGGGGCCACGAGCAGTACTTC.

The V gene is TRBV18, the J gene TRBJ2-2; a weak D match, TRBD1 (5 bases). This CDR3 contains 15 residues. In germline, CDR1 is KGHSH, CDR2 LQKENI. V shed 2 bases and J shed 6 bases, with 13 bases lying between them. CDR3 sequence (DNA): TGTGCCAGCTCACCAACCACAGGATTCCCCGGGGAGCTGTTTTTT. This codes for CASSPTTGFPGELFF.

The chain links TRBV25-1 to TRBJ2-1; D possibly uses TRBD1 or TRBD2 (6 bases each). V was pared by 7 bases and J by 2 bases, with 15 bases between. The CDR3 is 15 amino acids. The germline V gene has CDR1 MGHDK and CDR2 SYGVNS. Here the CDR3 reads CASTRGGGAYNEQFF. DNA of the CDR3: TGTGCCAGCACCAGAGGGGGAGGTGCCTACAATGAGCAGTTCTTC.

Turning to this clone: The identical CDR3 is also encoded by other nucleotide sequences in the sample. The rearrangement joins TRBV27 to TRBJ2-3; D is undetermined. The CDR3 covers 12 residues. The germline V gene has CDR1 MNHEY and CDR2 SMNVEV (reference sequence). Trimming pared 4 bases from V and 1 base from J, leaving 3 bases between. In DNA form, the CDR3 reads TGTGCCAGCAGTTCCCGCACAGATACGCAGTATTTT. Its translation: CASSSRTDTQYF.

This clone was seen just once. The V gene is TRBV5-1, the J gene TRBJ2-3; 14 positions agree with TRBD2. J was trimmed by 4 bases and V by 4 bases; bases with no gene match: 5. From germline, CDR1 is SGHRS and CDR2 YFSETQ. CDR3 size: 16 residues. In nucleotides, the CDR3 is TGCGCCAGCAGCCTGGGACTAGCGGGAGCGTCAGATACGCAGTATTTT. Amino acid sequence: CASSLGLAGASDTQYF.

The rearrangement joins TRBV21-1 to TRBJ2-5; no DNA check was done on the table's D call, TRBD2. TRBV21-1 is given as a pseudogene. This CDR3 has 16 residues. CDR3 coding DNA: TGTGCCAGCAGCAAAGGGGCTAGCGGGCAAAAAGGGACCCAGTACTTC. Translation: CASSKGASGQKGTQYF.

This chain joins TRBV5-1 and TRBJ1-4; D perhaps matches TRBD1 (5 bases). Germline CDR1 is SGHRS and CDR2 is YFSETQ. V was pared by 0 bases and J by 7 bases, with 13 bases between. The CDR3 extends over 15 amino acids. Here the CDR3 DNA reads TGCGCCAGCAGCTTGGATCACGGGGGACGTGAAAAACTGTTTTTT. It codes for CASSLDHGGREKLFF.

V is TRBV11-3 and J is TRBJ2-3; 9 bases align to TRBD2. This CDR3 has 17 residues. Looked up from germline, CDR1 is SGHNT and CDR2 is YENEEA. V dropped 5 bases and J dropped 0; count of bases not matched to a gene: 9. The CDR3: CASSPRTSASSTDTQYF. CDR3 coding DNA: TGTGCCAGCAGCCCGCGGACTAGCGCCTCTAGCACAGATACGCAGTATTTT.